This TCR beta chain was captured by sequencing in a study of T-cell reconstitution after alpha-beta-depleted transplantation in children (dated by TCRdb to 2016 to 2018). About the full investigation: Using TCR repertoire profiling, the study quantitatively followed how T-cell immune reconstitution unfolded in children after TCRalphabeta/CD19-depleted allogeneic hematopoietic cell transplantation.

The treatment or condition label here, explained by the study, means: allogeneic hematopoietic cell transplantation with graft depleted of TCRalphabeta T cells and CD19 B cells. Transplant recipients were children who received TCRalphabeta/CD19-depleted allogeneic hematopoietic cell grafts. General findings and caveats noted by the study authors: The apparently early alphabetaT-cell count recovery about two months after transplant was reportedly dependent on only several hundred rapidly expanded clones derived from non-depleted graft cells. Hyperexpanded clone frequencies declined over subsequent months; after one year, T-cell counts and TCRbeta diversity were mostly attributed to newly produced T cells. In some patients, the high TCRbeta diversity seen at day 60 was put down to recipient T cells and intrathymic progenitors that had survived conditioning.

Library method: PCR. Sequencing instrument: Illumina HiSeq 2500. TCR library preparation used molecular barcoding, with unique molecular identifiers applied to normalize quantification of the TCRbeta repertoire. The public reads were run again by TCRdb, first through fastp at Q25 and then through MiXCR, and only productive beta chains were kept. Each entry merges the rows of one CDR3 protein and shows their most common DNA and genes. The sample data list hundreds of thousands of distinct CDR3 sequences, and 13% of these were observed just once. The ten largest clones take up about 2.2% of the sample. A few counts support this clonotype. Its antigen remains undetermined. Per-base qualities were not stored, and no clone one base away is much larger. As encoded in the germline V gene, CDR1 is MDHEN while CDR2 is SYDVKM. Unmatched junction bases come to 7, with V trimmed by 0 bases and J by 8 bases. Its CDR3 holds 15 amino acids, cysteine through phenylalanine. Of all the DNA, just the CDR3 is kept, 45 bases in frame from base 1.

This clonotype originated in a male patient between 5 and 17 years old who had a stem cell transplant for acute myeloid leukemia, so the T cells may come from the graft donor. The chain is assembled from TRBV28 and TRBJ2-1; 7 central bases correspond to TRBD2. Material: PBMCs, mostly from graft donor cells, obtained 360 days after TCRalphabeta/CD19-depleted stem cell transplant. CDR3 loop: CASSLWRELVYEQFF. The DNA is as follows: TGTGCCAGCAGTTTATGGCGGGAGCTGGTGTATGAGCAGTTCTTC.